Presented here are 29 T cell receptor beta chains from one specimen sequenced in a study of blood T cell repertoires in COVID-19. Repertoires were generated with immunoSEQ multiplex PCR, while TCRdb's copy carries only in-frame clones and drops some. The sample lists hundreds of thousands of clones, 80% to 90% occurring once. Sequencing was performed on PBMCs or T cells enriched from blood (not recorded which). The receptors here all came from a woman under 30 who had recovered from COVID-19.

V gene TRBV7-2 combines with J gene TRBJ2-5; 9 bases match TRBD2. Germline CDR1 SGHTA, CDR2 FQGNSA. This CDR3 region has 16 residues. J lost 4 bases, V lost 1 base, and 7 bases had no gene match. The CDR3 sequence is CASSLGPSGVGETQYF. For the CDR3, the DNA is TGTGCCAGCAGCTTAGGTCCTAGCGGGGTAGGAGAGACCCAGTACTTC.

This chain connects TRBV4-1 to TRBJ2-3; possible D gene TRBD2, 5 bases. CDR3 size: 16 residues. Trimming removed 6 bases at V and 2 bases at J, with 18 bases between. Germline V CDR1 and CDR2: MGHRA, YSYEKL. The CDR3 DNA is TGCGCCAGCAGTCCTTCGACGGGGAGCTACACAGATACGCAGTATTTT. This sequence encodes CASSPSTGSYTDTQYF.

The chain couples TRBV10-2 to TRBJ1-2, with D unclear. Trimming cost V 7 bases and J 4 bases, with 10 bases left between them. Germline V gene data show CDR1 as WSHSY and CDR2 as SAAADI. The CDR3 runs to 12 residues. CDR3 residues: CASNGVGYGYTF. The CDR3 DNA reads TGCGCCAGCAACGGGGTGGGCTATGGCTACACCTTC.

The CDR3 nucleotides read TGTGCCAGCAGCCCGAACAGGGGCTTAGGCGGCTACACCTTC. It specifies CASSPNRGLGGYTF. V and J are TRBV21-1 and TRBJ1-2; the table calls TRBD1, which could not be checked here. TRBV21-1 is tagged as a pseudogene. The CDR3 length is 14 residues.

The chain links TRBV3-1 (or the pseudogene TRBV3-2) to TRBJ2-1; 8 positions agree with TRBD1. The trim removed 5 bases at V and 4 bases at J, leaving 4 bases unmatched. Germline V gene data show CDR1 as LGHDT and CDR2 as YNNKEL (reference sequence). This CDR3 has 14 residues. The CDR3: CASSYRGVYNEQFF. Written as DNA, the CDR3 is TGTGCCAGCAGCTACAGGGGGGTATACAATGAGCAGTTCTTC.

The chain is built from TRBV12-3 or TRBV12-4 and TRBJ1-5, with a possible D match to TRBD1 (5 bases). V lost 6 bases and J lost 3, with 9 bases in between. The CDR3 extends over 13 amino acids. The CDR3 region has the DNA TGTGCCAGCAGCCCAGGGCCCAATCAGCCCCAGCATTTT. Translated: CASSPGPNQPQHF.

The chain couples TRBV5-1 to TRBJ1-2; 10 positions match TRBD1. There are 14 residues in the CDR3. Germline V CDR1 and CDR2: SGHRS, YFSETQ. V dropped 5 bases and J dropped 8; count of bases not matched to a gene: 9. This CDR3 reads CASRSAGTGEGYTF. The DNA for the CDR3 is TGCGCCAGCAGATCAGCCGGGACAGGGGAAGGCTACACCTTC.

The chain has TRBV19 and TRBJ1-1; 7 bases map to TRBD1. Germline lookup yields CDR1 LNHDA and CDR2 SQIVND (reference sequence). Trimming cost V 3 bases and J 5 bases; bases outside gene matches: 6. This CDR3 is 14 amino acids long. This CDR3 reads CASSIQTTGTEAFF. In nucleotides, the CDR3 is TGTGCCAGTAGTATCCAAACGACAGGGACTGAAGCTTTCTTT. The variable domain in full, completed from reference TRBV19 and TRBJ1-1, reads DGGITQSPKYLFRKEGQNVTLSCEQNLNHDAMYWYRQDPGQGLRLIYYSQIVNDFQKGDIAEGYSVSREKKESFPLTVTSAQKNPTAFYLCASSIQTTGTEAFFGQGTRLTVV.

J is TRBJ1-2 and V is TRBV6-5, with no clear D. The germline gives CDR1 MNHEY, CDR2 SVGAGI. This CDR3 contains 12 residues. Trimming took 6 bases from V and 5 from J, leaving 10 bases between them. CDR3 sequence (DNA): TGTGCCAGCAGAGACATTTCGTATGGCTACACCTTC. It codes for CASRDISYGYTF.

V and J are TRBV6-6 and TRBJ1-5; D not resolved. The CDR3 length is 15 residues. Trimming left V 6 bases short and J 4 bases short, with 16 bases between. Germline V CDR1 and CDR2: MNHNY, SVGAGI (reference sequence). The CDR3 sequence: CASSPAGEGNQPQHF. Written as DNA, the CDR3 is TGTGCCAGCAGCCCGGCGGGTGAGGGAAATCAGCCCCAGCATTTT.

This CDR3 is CASSLLQDSTYEQYF. CDR3 nucleotide sequence: TGTGCCAGCAGCCTATTACAGGACAGCACCTACGAGCAGTACTTC. The chain joins TRBV6-5 to TRBJ2-7, with a possible D match to TRBD1 (6 bases). Looked up from germline, CDR1 is MNHEY and CDR2 is SVGAGI. The CDR3 length is 15 residues. Trimming took off 6 bases at V and 2 bases at J, with 17 bases between the two ends.

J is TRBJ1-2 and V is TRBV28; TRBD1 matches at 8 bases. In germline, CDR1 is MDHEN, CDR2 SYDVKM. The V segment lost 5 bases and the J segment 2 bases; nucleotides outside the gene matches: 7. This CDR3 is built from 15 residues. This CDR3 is CASSLRTGRNYGYTF. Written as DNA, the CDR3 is TGTGCCAGCAGTCTGAGGACAGGGAGAAACTATGGCTACACCTTC.

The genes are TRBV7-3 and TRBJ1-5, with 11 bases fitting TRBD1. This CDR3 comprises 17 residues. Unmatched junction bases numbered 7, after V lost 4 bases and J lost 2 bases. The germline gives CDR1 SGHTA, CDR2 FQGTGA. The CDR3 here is CASSSGTGGSCNQPQHF. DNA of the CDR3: TGTGCCAGCAGCTCCGGGACAGGGGGATCATGCAATCAGCCCCAGCATTTT.

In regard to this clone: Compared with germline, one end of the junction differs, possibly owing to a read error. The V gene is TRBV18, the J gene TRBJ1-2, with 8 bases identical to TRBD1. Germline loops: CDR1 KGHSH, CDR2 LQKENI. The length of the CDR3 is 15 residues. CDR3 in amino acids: CASSLATGDNDGYTF. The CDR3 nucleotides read TGTGCCAGCTCACTCGCGACAGGGGATAACGATGGCTACACCTTC.

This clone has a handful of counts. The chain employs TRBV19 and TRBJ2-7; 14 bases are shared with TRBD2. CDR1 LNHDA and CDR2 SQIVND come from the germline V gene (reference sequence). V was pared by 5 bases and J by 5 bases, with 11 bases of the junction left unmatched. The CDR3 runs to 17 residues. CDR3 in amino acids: CASSHHHPTSGGDEQYF. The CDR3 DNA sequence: TGTGCCAGTAGTCACCACCACCCGACTAGCGGGGGGGACGAGCAGTACTTC.

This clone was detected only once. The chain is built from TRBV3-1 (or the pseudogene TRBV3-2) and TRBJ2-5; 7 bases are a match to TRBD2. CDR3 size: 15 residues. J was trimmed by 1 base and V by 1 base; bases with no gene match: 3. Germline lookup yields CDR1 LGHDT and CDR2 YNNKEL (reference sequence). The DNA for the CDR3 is TGTGCCAGCAGCCAAGTTCGGGGGGTCCAAGAGACCCAGTACTTC. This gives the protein CASSQVRGVQETQYF.

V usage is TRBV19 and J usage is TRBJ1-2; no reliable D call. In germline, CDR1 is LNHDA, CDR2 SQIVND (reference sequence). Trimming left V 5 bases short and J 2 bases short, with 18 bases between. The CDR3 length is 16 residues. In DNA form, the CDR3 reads TGTGCCAGTAGTCCGACCCCCCCGACGGGAAACTATGGCTACACCTTC. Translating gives CASSPTPPTGNYGYTF.

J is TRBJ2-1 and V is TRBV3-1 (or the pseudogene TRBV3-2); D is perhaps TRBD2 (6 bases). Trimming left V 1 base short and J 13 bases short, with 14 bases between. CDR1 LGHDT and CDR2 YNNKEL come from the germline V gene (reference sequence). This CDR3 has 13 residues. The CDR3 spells CASSQGGMGGQFF. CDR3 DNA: TGTGCCAGCAGCCAAGGGGGAATGGGGGGTCAGTTCTTC.

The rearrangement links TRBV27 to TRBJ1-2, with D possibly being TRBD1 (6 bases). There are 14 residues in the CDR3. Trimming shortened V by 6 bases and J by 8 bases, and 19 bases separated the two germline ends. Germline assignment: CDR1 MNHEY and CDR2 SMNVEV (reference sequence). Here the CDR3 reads CASRSTGGSGGYTF. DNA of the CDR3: TGTGCCAGCAGATCGACGGGGGGCTCCGGAGGCTACACCTTC.

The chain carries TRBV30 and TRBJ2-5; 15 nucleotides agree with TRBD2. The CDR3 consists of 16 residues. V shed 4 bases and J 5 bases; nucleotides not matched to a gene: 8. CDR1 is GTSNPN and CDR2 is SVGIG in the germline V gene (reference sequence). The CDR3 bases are TGTGCCTGGAACCGCGGACTAGCGGGGGGGCGGGAGACCCAGTACTTC. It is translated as CAWNRGLAGGRETQYF.

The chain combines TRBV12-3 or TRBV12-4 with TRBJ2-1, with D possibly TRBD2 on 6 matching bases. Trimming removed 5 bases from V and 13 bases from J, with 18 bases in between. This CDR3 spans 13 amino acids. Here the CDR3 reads CASSPDYPMDQFF. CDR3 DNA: TGTGCCAGCAGTCCGGACTACCCAATGGATCAGTTCTTC.

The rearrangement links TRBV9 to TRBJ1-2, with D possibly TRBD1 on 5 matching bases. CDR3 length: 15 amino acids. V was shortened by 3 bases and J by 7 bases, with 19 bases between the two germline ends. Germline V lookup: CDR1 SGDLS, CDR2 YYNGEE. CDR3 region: CASSAGNSLFGGYTF. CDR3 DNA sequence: TGTGCCAGCAGCGCAGGGAATTCATTGTTCGGTGGCTACACCTTC.

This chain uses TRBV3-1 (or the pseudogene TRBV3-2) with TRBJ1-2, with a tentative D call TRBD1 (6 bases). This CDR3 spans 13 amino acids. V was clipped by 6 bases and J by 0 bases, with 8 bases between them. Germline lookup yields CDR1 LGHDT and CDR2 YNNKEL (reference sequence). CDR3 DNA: TGTGCCAGCAGGGGGACACCTAACTATGGCTACACCTTC. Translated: CASRGTPNYGYTF.

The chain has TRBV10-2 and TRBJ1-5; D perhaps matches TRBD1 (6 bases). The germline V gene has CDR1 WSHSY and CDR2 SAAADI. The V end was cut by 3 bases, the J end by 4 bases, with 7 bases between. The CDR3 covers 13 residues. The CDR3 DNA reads TGCGCCAGCAGTGAAACAGGGAATCAGCCCCAGCATTTT. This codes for CASSETGNQPQHF.

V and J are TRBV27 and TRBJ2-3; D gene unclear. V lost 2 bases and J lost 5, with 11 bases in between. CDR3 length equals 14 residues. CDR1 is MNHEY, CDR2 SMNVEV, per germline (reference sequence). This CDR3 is CASSLKWARDTQYF. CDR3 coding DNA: TGTGCCAGCAGTTTAAAGTGGGCGCGAGATACGCAGTATTTT.

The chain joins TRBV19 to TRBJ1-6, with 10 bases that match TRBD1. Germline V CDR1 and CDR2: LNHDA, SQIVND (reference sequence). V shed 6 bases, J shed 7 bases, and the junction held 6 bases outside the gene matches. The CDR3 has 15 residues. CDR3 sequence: CASSNQGQGNSPLHF. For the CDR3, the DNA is TGTGCCAGTAGCAATCAGGGACAGGGGAATTCACCCCTCCACTTT.

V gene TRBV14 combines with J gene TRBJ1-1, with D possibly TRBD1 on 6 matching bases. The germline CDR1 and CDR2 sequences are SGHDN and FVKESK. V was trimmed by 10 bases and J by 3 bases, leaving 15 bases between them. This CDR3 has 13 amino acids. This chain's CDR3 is CATSLQGYTEAFF. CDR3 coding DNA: TGTGCCACCTCGTTACAGGGCTACACTGAAGCTTTCTTT.

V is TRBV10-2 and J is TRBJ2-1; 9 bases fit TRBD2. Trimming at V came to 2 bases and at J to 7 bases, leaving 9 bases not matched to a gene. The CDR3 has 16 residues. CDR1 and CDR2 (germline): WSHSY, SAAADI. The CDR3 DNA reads TGCGCCAGCAGTGAGGTGCGGGGGGGAGTGGGGAATGAGCAGTTCTTC. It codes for CASSEVRGGVGNEQFF.

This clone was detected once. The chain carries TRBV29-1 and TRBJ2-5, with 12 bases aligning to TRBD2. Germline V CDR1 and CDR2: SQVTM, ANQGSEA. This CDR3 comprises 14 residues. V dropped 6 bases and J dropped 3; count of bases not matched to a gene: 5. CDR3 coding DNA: TGCAGCGTGACTAGCGGGGGTCCGAAAGAGACCCAGTACTTC. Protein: CSVTSGGPKETQYF.